Each of the 21 T cell receptor beta chains below was sequenced from the same sample in a study of blood T cell repertoires in COVID-19. Data came from immunoSEQ multiplex PCR; TCRdb stores just in-frame clones and leaves some out. There are about 160,000 clones in the sample; 80% occur only once, and nearly 3.5% lies in the top ten. The material sequenced was PBMCs or T cells enriched from blood (not recorded which). The receptors stem from a woman aged 55-69 years who had recovered from COVID-19.

V and J are TRBV4-1 and TRBJ1-5; no firm D call. Germline CDR1 is MGHRA and CDR2 is YSYEKL. The CDR3 runs to 14 residues. Trimming pared 4 bases from V and 3 bases from J, leaving 10 bases between. CDR3 in DNA: TGCGCCAGCAGCCTGAGGCCTGACAATCAGCCCCAGCATTTT. Its protein product is CASSLRPDNQPQHF.

The chain links TRBV2 to TRBJ2-3, with 10 bases that match TRBD1. The CDR3 is made up of 14 amino acids. CDR1 is SNHLY and CDR2 is FYNNEI in the germline V gene. The trim removed 11 bases at V and 4 bases at J, leaving 9 bases unmatched. For the CDR3, the DNA is TGTGCCGGGGACCGGACAGGGGGTGCAGATACGCAGTATTTT. Its protein product is CAGDRTGGADTQYF.

Only a few counts were recorded for this clone. V usage is TRBV5-5 and J usage is TRBJ1-4; D is undetermined. V lost 5 bases, J lost 1 base, and 12 bases lay in between. Germline assignment: CDR1 SGHKS and CDR2 YYEKEE (reference sequence). This CDR3 has 15 amino acids. The CDR3 DNA is TGTGCCAGCAGTTTTGAGGTGGTAACTAATGAAAAACTGTTTTTT. Residues: CASSFEVVTNEKLFF.

This sequence joins TRBV19 and TRBJ1-2; D ambiguous. CDR3 size: 13 residues. Looked up from germline, CDR1 is LNHDA and CDR2 is SQIVND (reference sequence). Deletions cut 7 bases from V and 3 bases from J, with 12 bases between. CDR3 residues: CASTSDRYYGYTF. The CDR3 DNA follows: TGTGCCAGTACCAGCGACCGCTACTATGGCTACACCTTC.

This CDR3 reads CASSKDLAELTDTQYF. The DNA of the CDR3 is TGTGCCAGCTCAAAGGACCTAGCGGAGCTCACAGATACGCAGTATTTT. The V gene is TRBV18, the J gene TRBJ2-3; 7 bases agree with TRBD2. V lost 5 bases, J lost 2 bases, and 10 bases stayed unmatched. This CDR3 has 16 residues. CDR1 and CDR2 from the germline V gene are KGHSH and LQKENI.

This chain connects TRBV12-3 or TRBV12-4 to TRBJ1-5; 7 nucleotides align to TRBD1. Trimming at V came to 7 bases and at J to 0 bases, leaving 0 bases not matched to a gene. CDR3 size: 13 residues. As DNA, the CDR3 is TGTGCCAGCAAGGGGGCTAGCAATCAGCCCCAGCATTTT. Translated, it gives CASKGASNQPQHF.

This clone has just one count. This rearrangement joins TRBV11-3 to TRBJ2-2; 7 nucleotides agree with TRBD1. Trimming at V came to 4 bases and at J to 4 bases, leaving 3 bases not matched to a gene. The CDR3 length is 14 residues. Germline assignment: CDR1 SGHNT and CDR2 YENEEA. The CDR3 sequence: CASSYSGGTGELFF. DNA of the CDR3: TGTGCCAGCAGCTACTCAGGGGGCACCGGGGAGCTGTTTTTT.

This clone was seen more than once but under ten times. The V and J genes are TRBV5-1 and TRBJ2-5; 9 nucleotides agree with TRBD2. The length of the CDR3 is 17 residues. The V gene's germline CDR1 is SGHRS and CDR2 YFSETQ. Trimming at V came to 4 bases and at J to 0 bases, leaving 10 bases not matched to a gene. The chain's CDR3 is CASSPGYSGGNQETQYF. The CDR3 DNA reads as TGCGCCAGCAGCCCTGGGTACAGCGGGGGGAACCAAGAGACCCAGTACTTC.

This sequence joins TRBV11-2 and TRBJ1-1; perhaps TRBD1 as D (5 bases). CDR3 length: 13 residues. V was clipped by 5 bases and J by 1 base, with 8 bases between them. Germline CDR1 SGHAT, CDR2 FQNNGV. CDR3 nucleotide sequence: TGTGCCAGCAGCGCGGACACGAACACTGAAGCTTTCTTT. It codes for CASSADTNTEAFF.

The chain carries TRBV5-5 and TRBJ2-7, with 12 nucleotides matching TRBD2. This CDR3 spans 19 amino acids. Germline V gives CDR1 SGHKS, CDR2 YYEKEE (reference sequence). V gave up 0 bases and J gave up 0 bases; unmatched junction bases: 10. The CDR3 here is CASSLALAGGLLSSYEQYF. DNA for the CDR3: TGTGCCAGCAGCTTGGCCCTAGCGGGGGGGCTGCTGAGCTCCTACGAGCAGTACTTC.

This chain joins TRBV2 and TRBJ2-7; 11 nucleotides align to TRBD2. Germline V lookup: CDR1 SNHLY, CDR2 FYNNEI. The CDR3 is made up of 14 amino acids. V lost 7 bases, J lost 4 bases, and 6 bases stayed unmatched. CDR3 loop: CASNLAGGTYEQYF. The CDR3 DNA is TGTGCCAGCAATTTAGCGGGGGGGACTTACGAGCAGTACTTC.

The chain is built from TRBV6-2 or TRBV6-3 and TRBJ1-1; D is undetermined. Germline-derived CDR1 and CDR2 are MNHEY and SVGEGT. V was pared by 5 bases and J by 3 bases, with 10 bases between. This CDR3 comprises 13 residues. CDR3 residues: CASSISGHTEAFF. The CDR3 region has the DNA TGTGCCAGCAGTATTTCCGGTCACACTGAAGCTTTCTTT.

The chain couples TRBV5-1 to TRBJ1-1, with D hard to call. The ends were cut back, 5 bases at V and 4 bases at J, with 12 bases in the middle. The CDR3 spans 13 residues. The germline gives CDR1 SGHRS, CDR2 YFSETQ. CDR3 coding DNA: TGCGCCAGCAGTACGGAGATCGGCACTGAAGCTTTCTTT. Amino acids: CASSTEIGTEAFF.

In this sample, this clone turned up once. This chain joins TRBV5-1 and TRBJ1-2, with a tentative D call TRBD1 (6 bases). CDR3 length: 16 residues. Germline CDR1 SGHRS, CDR2 YFSETQ. Trimming pared 0 bases from V and 6 bases from J, leaving 18 bases between. The CDR3 is CASSLGGFDRRDGYTF. The CDR3 region has the DNA TGCGCCAGCAGCTTGGGGGGATTTGACAGGCGAGATGGCTACACCTTC.

The chain carries TRBV9 and TRBJ2-3, with 7 bases matching TRBD2. V trimming: 4 bases; J trimming: 2 bases; junction bases outside the gene matches: 10. The CDR3 has 16 residues. CDR1 and CDR2 (germline): SGDLS, YYNGEE. CDR3 sequence: CASSPLGGGVTDTQYF. The CDR3 coding sequence is TGTGCCAGCAGCCCCCTGGGCGGGGGAGTCACAGATACGCAGTATTTT.

The genes are TRBV9 and TRBJ2-6; 10 bases agree with TRBD2. The CDR3 totals 17 residues. V trimming: 5 bases; J trimming: 1 base; junction bases outside the gene matches: 6. Per germline, CDR1 SGDLS and CDR2 YYNGEE. The CDR3: CASSTSGAGSGANVLTF. The CDR3 coding sequence is TGTGCCAGCAGTACTAGCGGGGCTGGTTCTGGGGCCAACGTCCTGACTTTC.

The V and J genes are TRBV5-4 and TRBJ2-1; 7 nucleotides line up with TRBD2. CDR1 SGHNT and CDR2 YYREEE come from the germline V gene (reference sequence). The CDR3 sequence is 16 residues long. Trimming took 4 bases from V and 0 from J; bases not matched to a gene: 7. This chain's CDR3 is CASSTRSGVSYNEQFF. For the CDR3, the DNA is TGTGCCAGCAGCACCCGAAGCGGGGTCTCCTACAATGAGCAGTTCTTC.

The rearrangement joins TRBV23-1 to TRBJ2-4; maybe TRBD2 (6 bases). TRBV23-1 qualifies as an ORF whose function is uncertain. The CDR3 runs to 16 residues. Between the trimmed V and J ends, which lost 2 bases and 3 bases, there was a span of 14 bases. CDR3 amino acids: CASSQRGGEDKNIQYF. DNA for the CDR3: TGCGCCAGCAGTCAAAGAGGAGGGGAGGACAAAAACATTCAGTACTTC.

This clone was found once. For the CDR3, the DNA is TGTGCCAGTAGTATCATCACGGGGGATACGCAGTATTTT. Protein: CASSIITGDTQYF. The V gene is TRBV19, the J gene TRBJ2-3, with D tentatively TRBD2 (5 bases). Trimming stripped 3 bases from V and 6 bases from J, with 10 bases between. Germline CDR1 is LNHDA and CDR2 is SQIVND (reference sequence). This CDR3 has 13 residues. Supplemented by reference TRBV19 and TRBJ2-3, the full variable domain reads DGGITQSPKYLFRKEGQNVTLSCEQNLNHDAMYWYRQDPGQGLRLIYYSQIVNDFQKGDIAEGYSVSREKKESFPLTVTSAQKNPTAFYLCASSIITGDTQYFGPGTRLTVL.

This chain uses TRBV4-1 with TRBJ1-4; D perhaps matches TRBD1 (5 bases). V lost 1 base and J lost 0, with 12 bases in between. The CDR3 length is 17 residues. Germline V gene sequence: CDR1 MGHRA, CDR2 YSYEKL. CDR3 amino acids: CASSQGGSGSTNEKLFF. The CDR3 region has the DNA TGCGCCAGCAGCCAAGGGGGCTCCGGTTCAACTAATGAAAAACTGTTTTTT.

The rearrangement joins TRBV7-2 to TRBJ2-3, with 8 nucleotides matching TRBD2. The CDR3 has 16 amino acids. Unmatched junction bases numbered 9, after V lost 4 bases and J lost 3 bases. Per germline, CDR1 SGHTA and CDR2 FQGNSA. The CDR3 DNA reads TGTGCCAGCAGCTCCAGGACGGGGGGGGCTACAGATACGCAGTATTTT. Residues: CASSSRTGGATDTQYF.